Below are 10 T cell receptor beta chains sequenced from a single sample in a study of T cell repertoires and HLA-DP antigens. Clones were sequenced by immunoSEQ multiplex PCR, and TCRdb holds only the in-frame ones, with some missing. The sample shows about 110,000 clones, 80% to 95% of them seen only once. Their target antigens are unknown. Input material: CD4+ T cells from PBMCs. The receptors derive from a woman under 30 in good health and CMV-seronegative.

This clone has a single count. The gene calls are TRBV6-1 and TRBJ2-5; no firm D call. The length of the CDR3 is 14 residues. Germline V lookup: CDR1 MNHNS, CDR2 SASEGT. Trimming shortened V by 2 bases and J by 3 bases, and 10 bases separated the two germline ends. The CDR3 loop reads CASSERAREETQYF. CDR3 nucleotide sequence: TGTGCCAGCAGTGAAAGGGCCAGAGAAGAGACCCAGTACTTC.

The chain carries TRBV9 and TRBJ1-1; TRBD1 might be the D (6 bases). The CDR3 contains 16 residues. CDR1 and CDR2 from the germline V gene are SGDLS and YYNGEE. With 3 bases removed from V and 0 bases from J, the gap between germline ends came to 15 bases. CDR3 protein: CASSAGPGGMNTEAFF. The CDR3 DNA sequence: TGTGCCAGCAGCGCCGGACCGGGGGGCATGAACACTGAAGCTTTCTTT.

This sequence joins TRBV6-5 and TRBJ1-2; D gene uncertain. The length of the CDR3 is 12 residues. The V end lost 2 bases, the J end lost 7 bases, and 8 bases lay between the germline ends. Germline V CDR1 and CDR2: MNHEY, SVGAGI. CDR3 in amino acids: CASSYGSLGYTF. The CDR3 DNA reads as TGTGCCAGCAGTTACGGTTCCCTTGGCTACACCTTC.

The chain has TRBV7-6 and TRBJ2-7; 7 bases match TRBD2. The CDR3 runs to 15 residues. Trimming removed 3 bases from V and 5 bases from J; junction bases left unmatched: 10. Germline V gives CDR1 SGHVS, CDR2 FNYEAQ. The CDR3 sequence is CASSFRGLGGHEQYV. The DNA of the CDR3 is TGTGCCAGCAGCTTCCGAGGTCTGGGAGGGCACGAGCAGTACGTC.

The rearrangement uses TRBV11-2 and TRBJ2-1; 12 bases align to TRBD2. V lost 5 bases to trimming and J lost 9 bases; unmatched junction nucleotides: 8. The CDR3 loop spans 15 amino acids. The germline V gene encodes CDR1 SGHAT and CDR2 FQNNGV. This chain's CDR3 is CASSRTSGNYGEQFF. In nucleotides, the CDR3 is TGTGCCAGCAGCCGGACTAGCGGGAACTACGGTGAGCAGTTCTTC.

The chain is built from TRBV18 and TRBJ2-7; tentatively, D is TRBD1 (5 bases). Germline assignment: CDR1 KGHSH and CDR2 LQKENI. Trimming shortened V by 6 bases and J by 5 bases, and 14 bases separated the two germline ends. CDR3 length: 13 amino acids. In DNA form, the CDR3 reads TGTGCCAGCTCCCGTAACACAGGCGACGAGCAGTACGTC. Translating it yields CASSRNTGDEQYV.

The DNA of the CDR3 is TGCGCCAGCAGGGACGGGACTAGCGGGATCCACGAGCAGTACTTC. Its translation is CASRDGTSGIHEQYF. The chain links TRBV5-1 to TRBJ2-7; 13 nucleotides agree with TRBD2. This CDR3 contains 15 residues. V was pared by 5 bases and J by 5 bases, with 7 bases of the junction left unmatched. Germline CDR1 SGHRS, CDR2 YFSETQ. The full variable domain, rest sourced from reference TRBV5-1 and TRBJ2-7, is KAGVTQTPRYLIKTRGQQVTLSCSPISGHRSVSWYQQTPGQGLQFLFEYFSETQRNKGNFPGRFSGRQFSNSRSEMNVSTLELGDSALYLCASRDGTSGIHEQYFGPGTRLTVT.

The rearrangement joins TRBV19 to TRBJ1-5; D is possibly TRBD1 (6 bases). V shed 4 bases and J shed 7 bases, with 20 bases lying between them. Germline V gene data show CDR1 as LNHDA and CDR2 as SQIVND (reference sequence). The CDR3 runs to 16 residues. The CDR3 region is CASSTRVGGADQPQHF. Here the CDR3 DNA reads TGTGCCAGTAGTACACGAGTCGGGGGGGCAGACCAGCCCCAGCATTTT.

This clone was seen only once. The CDR3 loop reads CASSQQTGQGDEKLFF. In DNA, the CDR3 is TGCGCCAGCAGCCAACAAACGGGACAGGGCGACGAAAAACTGTTTTTT. The chain uses TRBV4-1 and TRBJ1-4; 9 bases are a match to TRBD1. Germline CDR1 reads MGHRA; CDR2 reads YSYEKL. The V segment lost 2 bases and the J segment 8 bases; nucleotides outside the gene matches: 9. The CDR3 extends over 16 amino acids.

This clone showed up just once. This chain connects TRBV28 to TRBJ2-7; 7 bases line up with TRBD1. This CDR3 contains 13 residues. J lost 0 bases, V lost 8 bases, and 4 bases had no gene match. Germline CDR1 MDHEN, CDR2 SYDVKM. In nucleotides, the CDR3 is TGTGCCAGCGCCGGGACAGCCTCCTACGAGCAGTACGTC. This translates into CASAGTASYEQYV.